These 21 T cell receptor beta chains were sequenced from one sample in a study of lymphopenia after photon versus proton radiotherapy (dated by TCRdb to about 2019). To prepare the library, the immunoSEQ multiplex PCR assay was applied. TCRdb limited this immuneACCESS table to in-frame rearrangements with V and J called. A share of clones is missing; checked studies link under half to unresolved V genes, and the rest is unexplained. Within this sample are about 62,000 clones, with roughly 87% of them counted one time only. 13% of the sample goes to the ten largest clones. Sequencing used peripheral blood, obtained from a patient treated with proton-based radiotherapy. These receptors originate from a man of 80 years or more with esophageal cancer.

CDR3 DNA: TGCAGCGTTGAATTGGGACTAGCGGTGGATACGCAGTATTTT. Translating gives CSVELGLAVDTQYF. The genes are TRBV29-1 and TRBJ2-3; 11 bases agree with TRBD2. Germline CDR1 reads SQVTM; CDR2 reads ANQGSEA. The CDR3 is 14 amino acids. With V trimmed by 2 bases and J by 6 bases, 4 bases remained unmatched.

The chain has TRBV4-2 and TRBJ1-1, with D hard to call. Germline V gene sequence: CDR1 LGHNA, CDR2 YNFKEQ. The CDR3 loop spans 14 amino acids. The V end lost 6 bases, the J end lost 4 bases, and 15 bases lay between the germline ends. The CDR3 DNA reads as TGTGCCAGCAGGCCTACTTACGGGAGCACTGAAGCTTTCTTT. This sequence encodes CASRPTYGSTEAFF.

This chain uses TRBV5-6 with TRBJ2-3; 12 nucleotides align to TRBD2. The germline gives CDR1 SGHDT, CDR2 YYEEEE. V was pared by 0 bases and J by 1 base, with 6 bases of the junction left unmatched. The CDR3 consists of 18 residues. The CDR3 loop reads CASSLVSSGRVRTDTQYF. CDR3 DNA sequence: TGTGCCAGCAGCTTGGTTTCTAGCGGGAGGGTACGCACAGATACGCAGTATTTT.

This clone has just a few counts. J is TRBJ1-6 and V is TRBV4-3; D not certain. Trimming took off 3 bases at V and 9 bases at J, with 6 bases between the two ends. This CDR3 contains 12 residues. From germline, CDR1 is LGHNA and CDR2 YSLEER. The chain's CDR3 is CASSHGPSPLHF. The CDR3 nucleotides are TGCGCCAGCAGCCATGGCCCTTCACCCCTCCACTTT.

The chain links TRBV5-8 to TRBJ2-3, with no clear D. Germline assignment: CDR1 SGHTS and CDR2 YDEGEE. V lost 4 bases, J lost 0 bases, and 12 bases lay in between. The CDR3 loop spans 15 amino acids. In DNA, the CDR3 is TGTGCCAGCAGCCCCCTTGGTACTAGCACAGATACGCAGTATTTT. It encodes CASSPLGTSTDTQYF.

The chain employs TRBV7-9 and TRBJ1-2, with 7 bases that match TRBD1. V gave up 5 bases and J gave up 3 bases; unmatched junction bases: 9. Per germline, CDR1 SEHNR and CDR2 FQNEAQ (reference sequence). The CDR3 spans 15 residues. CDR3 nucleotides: TGTGCCAGCAGCCCGGGACAGTCGGTCTACTATGGCTACACCTTC. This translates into CASSPGQSVYYGYTF.

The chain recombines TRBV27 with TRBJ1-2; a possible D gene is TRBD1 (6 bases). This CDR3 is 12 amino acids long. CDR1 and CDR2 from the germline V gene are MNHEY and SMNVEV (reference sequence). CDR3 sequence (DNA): TGTGCTACCCTGGGGGGCGGCTATGGCTACACCTTC. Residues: CATLGGGYGYTF.

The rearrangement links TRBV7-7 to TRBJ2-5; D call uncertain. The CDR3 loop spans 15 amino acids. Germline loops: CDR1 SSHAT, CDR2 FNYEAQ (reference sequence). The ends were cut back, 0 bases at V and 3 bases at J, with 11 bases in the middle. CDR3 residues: CASSLAFLYEETQYF. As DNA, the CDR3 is TGTGCCAGCAGCTTAGCATTCTTGTACGAAGAGACCCAGTACTTC.

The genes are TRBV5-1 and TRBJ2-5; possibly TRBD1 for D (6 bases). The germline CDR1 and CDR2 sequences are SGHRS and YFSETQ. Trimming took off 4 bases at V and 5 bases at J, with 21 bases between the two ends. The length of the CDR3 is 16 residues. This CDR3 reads CASSGQYVGGRETQYF. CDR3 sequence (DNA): TGCGCCAGCAGCGGACAGTATGTGGGTGGTCGGGAGACCCAGTACTTC.

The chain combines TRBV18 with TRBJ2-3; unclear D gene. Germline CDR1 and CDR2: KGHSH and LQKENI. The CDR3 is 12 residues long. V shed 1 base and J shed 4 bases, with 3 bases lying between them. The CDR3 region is CASSPRSDTQYF. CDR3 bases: TGTGCCAGCTCACCACGATCAGATACGCAGTATTTT.

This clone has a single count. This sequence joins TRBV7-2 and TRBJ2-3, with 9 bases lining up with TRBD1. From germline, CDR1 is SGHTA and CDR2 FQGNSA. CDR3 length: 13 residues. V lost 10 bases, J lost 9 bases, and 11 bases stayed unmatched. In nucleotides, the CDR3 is TGTGCCAAAGAAGAGAAGACAGGGGGAACGCAGTATTTT. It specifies CAKEEKTGGTQYF.

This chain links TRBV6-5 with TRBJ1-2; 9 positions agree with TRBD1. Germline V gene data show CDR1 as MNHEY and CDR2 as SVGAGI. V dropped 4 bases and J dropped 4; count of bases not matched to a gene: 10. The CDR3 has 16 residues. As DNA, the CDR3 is TGTGCCAGCAGTTCGGACAGGGGATTACTCATCTATGGCTACACCTTC. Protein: CASSSDRGLLIYGYTF.

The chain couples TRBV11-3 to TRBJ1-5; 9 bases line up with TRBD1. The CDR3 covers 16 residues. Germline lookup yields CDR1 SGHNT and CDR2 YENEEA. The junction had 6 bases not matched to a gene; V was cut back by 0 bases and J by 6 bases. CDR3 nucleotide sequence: TGTGCCAGCAGCTTAGATCGAGGACAGGGGACTCAGCCCCAGCATTTT. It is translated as CASSLDRGQGTQPQHF.

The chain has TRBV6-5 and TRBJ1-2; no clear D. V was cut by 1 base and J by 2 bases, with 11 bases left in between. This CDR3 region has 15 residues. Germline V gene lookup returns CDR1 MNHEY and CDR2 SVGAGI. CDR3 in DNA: TGTGCCAGCAGTTACTTGTCAGGCCTCAACTATGGCTACACCTTC. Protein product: CASSYLSGLNYGYTF.

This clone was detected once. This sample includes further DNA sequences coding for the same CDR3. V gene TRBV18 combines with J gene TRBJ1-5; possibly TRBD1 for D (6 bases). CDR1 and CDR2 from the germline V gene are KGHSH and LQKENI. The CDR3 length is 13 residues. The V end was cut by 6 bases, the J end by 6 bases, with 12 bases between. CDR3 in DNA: TGTGCCAGCTCTCCAGGGGTAACTCAGCCCCAGCATTTT. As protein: CASSPGVTQPQHF.

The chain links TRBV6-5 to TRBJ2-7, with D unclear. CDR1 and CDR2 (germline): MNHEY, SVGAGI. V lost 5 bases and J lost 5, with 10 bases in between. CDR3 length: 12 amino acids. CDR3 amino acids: CASSPTRNEQYF. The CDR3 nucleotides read TGTGCCAGCAGTCCCACCCGTAACGAGCAGTACTTC.

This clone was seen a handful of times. The CDR3 DNA sequence: TGTGCCAGCAGCTTTAGCGGGCCTACGAACACCGGGGAGCTGTTTTTT. It is translated as CASSFSGPTNTGELFF. The rearrangement links TRBV7-9 to TRBJ2-2, with TRBD2 matching over 7 bases. Germline V gene lookup returns CDR1 SEHNR and CDR2 FQNEAQ (reference sequence). Trimming took 3 bases from V and 0 from J; bases not matched to a gene: 4. This CDR3 is built from 16 residues.

The CDR3 sequence: CASSLGTNNNEQFF. The CDR3 DNA reads as TGTGCCAGCAGCTTGGGGACTAACAACAATGAGCAGTTCTTC. V usage is TRBV5-4 and J usage is TRBJ2-1; D may be TRBD2 (6 bases). CDR1 SGHNT and CDR2 YYREEE come from the germline V gene (reference sequence). This CDR3 is 14 amino acids long. V shed 0 bases and J shed 5 bases, with 9 bases lying between them.

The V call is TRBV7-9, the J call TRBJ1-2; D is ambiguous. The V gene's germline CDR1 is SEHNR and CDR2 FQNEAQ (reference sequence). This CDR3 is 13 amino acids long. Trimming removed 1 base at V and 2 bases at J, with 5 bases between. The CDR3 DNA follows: TGTGCCAGCAGCTTAGGAGGGAACTATGGCTACACCTTC. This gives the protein CASSLGGNYGYTF.

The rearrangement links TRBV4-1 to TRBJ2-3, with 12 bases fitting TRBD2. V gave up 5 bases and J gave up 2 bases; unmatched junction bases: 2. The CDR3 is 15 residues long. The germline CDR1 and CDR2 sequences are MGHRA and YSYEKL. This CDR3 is CASSGLAGTTDTQYF. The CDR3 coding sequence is TGCGCCAGCAGCGGACTAGCGGGAACCACAGATACGCAGTATTTT.

In DNA form, the CDR3 reads TGTGCCAGCAGGGTTACAGGGGGTGGATACTACGAGCAGTACTTC. Translated: CASRVTGGGYYEQYF. The chain uses TRBV2 and TRBJ2-7, with 8 bases aligning to TRBD1. V was clipped by 6 bases and J by 3 bases; unmatched bases: 10. Germline lookup yields CDR1 SNHLY and CDR2 FYNNEI. CDR3 length equals 15 residues.